The 22 T cell receptor beta chains presented below share a single source sample, sequenced in a study of OX40 agonist ivuxolimab in advanced cancers. Clones were sequenced by immunoSEQ multiplex PCR, and TCRdb holds only the in-frame ones, with some missing. The sample carries 40,000 to 45,000 clones, about 88% recorded once. The sequenced sample was CD4+ or CD8+ T cells sorted from blood, obtained in a trial of the OX40 agonist ivuxolimab. The receptors originated from an adult with an advanced solid tumor such as melanoma, head and neck, liver or kidney cancer.

This chain uses TRBV28 with TRBJ1-6; unclear D gene. Germline V gene sequence: CDR1 MDHEN, CDR2 SYDVKM. The CDR3 consists of 13 residues. Trimming took off 7 bases at V and 9 bases at J, with 13 bases between the two ends. This CDR3 reads CASMTSVGSPLHF. DNA for the CDR3: TGTGCCAGCATGACGAGTGTGGGTTCACCCCTCCACTTT.

This clone was seen only once. V usage is TRBV10-2 and J usage is TRBJ1-2; the D gene is possibly TRBD1 (5 bases). Germline loops: CDR1 WSHSY, CDR2 SAAADI. V was cut by 4 bases and J by 5 bases, with 8 bases left in between. The CDR3 has 12 residues. The CDR3 here is CASSVQGYGYTF. CDR3 coding DNA: TGCGCCAGCAGTGTTCAGGGTTATGGCTACACCTTC.

The chain joins TRBV9 to TRBJ1-3, with a possible D match to TRBD1 (6 bases). CDR3 size: 14 residues. V dropped 0 bases and J dropped 2 bases, with 6 bases sitting between them. Germline V lookup: CDR1 SGDLS, CDR2 YYNGEE. The CDR3 spells CASSVDRAGNTIYF. For the CDR3, the DNA is TGTGCCAGCAGCGTAGACAGGGCTGGAAACACCATATATTTT. The variable domain in full, completed from reference TRBV9 and TRBJ1-3, reads DSGVTQTPKHLITATGQRVTLRCSPRSGDLSVYWYQQSLDQGLQFLIQYYNGEERAKGNILERFSAQQFPDLHSELNLSSLELGDSALYFCASSVDRAGNTIYFGEGSWLTVV.

The sample holds one count of this clone. The chain joins TRBV19 to TRBJ1-2; weak D call: TRBD1 (6 bases). This CDR3 has 14 amino acids. The germline V gene has CDR1 LNHDA and CDR2 SQIVND (reference sequence). V was pared by 4 bases and J by 4 bases, with 13 bases between. CDR3 DNA sequence: TGTGCCAGTAGTAATCCACCGACAGGCTATGGCTACACCTTC. It yields the protein CASSNPPTGYGYTF.

The J gene is TRBJ1-1, the V gene TRBV11-2; D gene ambiguous. The CDR3 loop spans 14 amino acids. V was cut by 1 base and J by 3 bases, with 9 bases left in between. Germline V gives CDR1 SGHAT, CDR2 FQNNGV. The CDR3 region is CASSLGRSYTEAFF. CDR3 nucleotide sequence: TGTGCCAGCAGCTTAGGCCGGTCGTACACTGAAGCTTTCTTT.

This chain uses TRBV5-6 with TRBJ1-5; no definite D call. Per the germline V gene, CDR1 is SGHDT and CDR2 is YYEEEE. This CDR3 contains 15 residues. Trimming removed 1 base from V and 6 bases from J, with 14 bases in between. The CDR3 nucleotides read TGTGCCAGCAGCTTGACGGGAAGTGTTGGTCAGCCCCAGCATTTT. Translating gives CASSLTGSVGQPQHF.

The V gene is TRBV30, the J gene TRBJ1-5; 7 positions agree with TRBD1. The J segment lost 4 bases and the V segment lost 4 bases, leaving 10 bases of the junction unmatched. Germline CDR1 GTSNPN, CDR2 SVGIG (reference sequence). The CDR3 is 15 amino acids. The CDR3 nucleotides are TGTGCCTGGACCCAAGGACAGGCGGAGAATCAGCCCCAGCATTTT. It encodes CAWTQGQAENQPQHF.

The chain combines TRBV28 with TRBJ2-1; tentatively, D is TRBD2 (5 bases). Germline assignment: CDR1 MDHEN and CDR2 SYDVKM. The V gene lost 8 bases and the J gene lost 0 bases, with 14 bases spanning the gap. CDR3 length: 15 residues. CDR3: CASPPGGHSYNEQFF. The CDR3 DNA reads as TGTGCCAGCCCCCCCGGCGGGCACTCCTACAATGAGCAGTTCTTC.

Comment on this clone: The junction departs from the called germline gene at one end, perhaps through a read error. The chain combines TRBV7-7 with TRBJ2-2; 7 nucleotides align to TRBD1. Per germline, CDR1 SSHAT and CDR2 FNYEAQ (reference sequence). The CDR3 is 15 residues long. The CDR3 nucleotides read TGTGCTAGCAGCCGCTCAGGGGGGAACACCGGGGAGCTGTTTTTT. Translation: CASSRSGGNTGELFF. Based on the CDR3 plus reference TRBV7-7 and TRBJ2-2, the full variable domain is GAGVSQSPRYKVTKRGQDVTLRCDPISSHATLYWYQQALGQGPEFLTYFNYEAQPDKSGLPSDRFSAERPEGSISTLTIQRTEQRDSAMYRCASSRSGGNTGELFFGEGSRLTVL.

The chain links TRBV2 to TRBJ2-7, with D maybe TRBD2 (5 bases). V lost 6 bases, J lost 2 bases, and 14 bases lay in between. Germline-derived CDR1 and CDR2 are SNHLY and FYNNEI. This CDR3 region has 14 residues. The CDR3 here is CASRTSGSAYEQYF. In DNA, the CDR3 is TGTGCCAGCAGGACGAGCGGCTCGGCCTACGAGCAGTACTTC.

The V and J genes are TRBV6-1 and TRBJ1-1, with a possible D match to TRBD1 (5 bases). The germline gives CDR1 MNHNS, CDR2 SASEGT. V dropped 5 bases and J dropped 4 bases, with 14 bases sitting between them. The CDR3 runs 14 residues. CDR3 residues: CASSQEGYSTEAFF. In DNA, the CDR3 is TGTGCCAGCAGTCAGGAGGGGTATAGCACTGAAGCTTTCTTT.

The chain links TRBV2 to TRBJ1-2; 7 bases line up with TRBD1. Trimming at V came to 6 bases and at J to 2 bases, leaving 9 bases not matched to a gene. CDR3 length: 15 amino acids. Germline CDR1 is SNHLY and CDR2 is FYNNEI. CDR3 residues: CASRKQGMANYGYTF. The CDR3, as DNA: TGTGCCAGCAGGAAACAGGGGATGGCAAACTATGGCTACACCTTC. Using reference TRBV2 and TRBJ1-2 for the parts outside the CDR3, the full variable domain is EPEVTQTPSHQVTQMGQEVILRCVPISNHLYFYWYRQILGQKVEFLVSFYNNEISEKSEIFDDQFSVERPDGSNFTLKIRSTKLEDSAMYFCASRKQGMANYGYTFGSGTRLTVV.

By share of the sample, this clone is medium-sized (0.01 to 0.1%). This same CDR3 is encoded by further DNA sequences in the sample. The chain joins TRBV4-2 to TRBJ2-7, with D uncertain. Trimming pared 5 bases from V and 4 bases from J, leaving 9 bases between. From germline, CDR1 is LGHNA and CDR2 YNFKEQ. CDR3 length equals 12 residues. CDR3 bases: TGTGCCAGCAGCTTGTCCTCGTACGAGCAGTACTTC. Translated, it gives CASSLSSYEQYF.

This clone turned up a few times. The CDR3 spells CASSARGLETQYF. Here the CDR3 DNA reads TGTGCCAGCAGCGCGAGGGGGTTGGAGACCCAGTACTTC. The rearrangement joins TRBV9 to TRBJ2-5; possible D gene TRBD1, 6 bases. V lost 3 bases and J 5 bases, leaving 11 bases between the germline ends. This CDR3 comprises 13 residues. Germline V gene lookup returns CDR1 SGDLS and CDR2 YYNGEE.

On this clone: The sample carries other DNA sequences with the same CDR3. V gene TRBV7-9 combines with J gene TRBJ2-3; 10 bases fit TRBD2. Germline V gene lookup returns CDR1 SEHNR and CDR2 FQNEAQ (reference sequence). The length of the CDR3 is 16 residues. V shed 3 bases and J 6 bases; nucleotides not matched to a gene: 9. CDR3 region: CASSLGLAGAADTQYF. The CDR3 DNA reads as TGTGCCAGCAGCTTGGGGCTAGCGGGAGCTGCGGATACGCAGTATTTT. Complete variable domain (other parts from reference TRBV7-9 and TRBJ2-3): DTGVSQNPRHKITKRGQNVTFRCDPISEHNRLYWYRQTLGQGPEFLTYFQNEAQLEKSRLLSDRFSAERPKGSFSTLEIQRTEQGDSAMYLCASSLGLAGAADTQYFGPGTRLTVL.

The chain links TRBV29-1 to TRBJ2-3; D is undetermined. Germline CDR1 reads SQVTM; CDR2 reads ANQGSEA. Trimming removed 8 bases at V and 5 bases at J, with 11 bases between. The CDR3 sequence is 11 residues long. CDR3 in DNA: TGCAGCCCCCGTTGGGGAGATACGCAGTATTTT. Amino acids: CSPRWGDTQYF.

The rearrangement links TRBV9 to TRBJ1-1; the D is unclear. The germline V and J ends were trimmed by 3 bases and 5 bases, with 17 bases remaining between them. Germline V gives CDR1 SGDLS, CDR2 YYNGEE. The CDR3 runs 15 residues. The CDR3 DNA reads as TGTGCCAGCAGCGACCCCACCGGGAGGGTAACTGAAGCTTTCTTT. This codes for CASSDPTGRVTEAFF.

J is TRBJ2-5 and V is TRBV9, with TRBD2 identical over 8 bases. The CDR3 has 16 residues. Germline loops: CDR1 SGDLS, CDR2 YYNGEE. J gave up 5 bases and V 0 bases, and 9 bases lay outside the gene matches. The CDR3 reads CASSVGPAGEVETQYF. Written as DNA, the CDR3 is TGTGCCAGCAGCGTAGGGCCAGCGGGAGAGGTGGAGACCCAGTACTTC.

This clone was observed a single time. This chain links TRBV4-1 with TRBJ2-7; a weak D match, TRBD2 (5 bases). The CDR3 length is 15 residues. Trimming pared 0 bases from V and 3 bases from J, leaving 12 bases between. CDR1 MGHRA and CDR2 YSYEKL come from the germline V gene. The CDR3 spells CASSQDPGMYYEQYF. In DNA form, the CDR3 reads TGCGCCAGCAGCCAAGATCCGGGGATGTACTACGAGCAGTACTTC.

The chain joins TRBV29-1 to TRBJ2-1, with 13 nucleotides matching TRBD2. The V and J ends lost 7 bases and 7 bases, in that order; junction bases with no gene match: 13. Per germline, CDR1 SQVTM and CDR2 ANQGSEA. This CDR3 comprises 16 residues. The CDR3 coding sequence is TGCAGCGCCCCACCGGGACTAGCGGGGAAAAGGAATGAGCAGTTCTTC. It codes for CSAPPGLAGKRNEQFF.

The chain links TRBV6-1 to TRBJ1-5, with 7 bases lining up with TRBD1. Germline assignment: CDR1 MNHNS and CDR2 SASEGT. The CDR3 consists of 14 residues. Trimming removed 3 bases from V and 9 bases from J; junction bases left unmatched: 8. CDR3 in amino acids: CASSELDRDRPQHF. Here the CDR3 DNA reads TGTGCCAGCAGTGAGCTCGACAGGGACCGGCCCCAGCATTTT.

This chain connects TRBV6-6 to TRBJ1-2; TRBD1 might be the D (5 bases). This CDR3 comprises 14 residues. V lost 6 bases and J 4 bases, leaving 15 bases between the germline ends. In germline, CDR1 is MNHNY, CDR2 SVGAGI (reference sequence). CDR3 region: CASRSPGTGYGYTF. The CDR3 bases are TGTGCCAGCAGATCACCGGGGACTGGCTATGGCTACACCTTC.